A selection of T cell receptor beta chains follows, all from one sample in a study of T cells in Graves' hyperthyroidism and ophthalmopathy. MiXCR was run by TCRdb on the multiplex PCR reads, yielding one entry per CDR3 protein. The sample includes nearly 600,000 distinct CDR3 sequences, more than 11% of them seen just once. The source material was blood. The receptors derive from a woman aged 25 to 39 with Graves' hyperthyroidism that later progressed to Graves' ophthalmopathy. The CDR3 runs from the conserved cysteine through the conserved F or W. D genes are given only for firm matches. Expanded clones are given a class, and other clones once, few, many or no size at all.

abundance,v_gene,d_gene,j_gene,CDR3aa,CDR3nt
many,TRBV2,TRBD2,TRBJ2-7,CASRGTSGSSYEQYF,TGTGCCAGCAGAGGGACTAGCGGGAGCTCCTACGAGCAGTACTTC
few,TRBV6-2/TRBV6-3,TRBD1,TRBJ1-5,CASRKMDRGSGQPQHF,TGTGCCAGCAGAAAAATGGACAGGGGGTCAGGTCAGCCCCAGCATTTT
.,TRBV20-1,.,TRBJ1-1,CSAGGSATEAFF,TGCAGTGCGGGGGGGAGCGCCACTGAAGCTTTCTTT
many,TRBV2,TRBD1,TRBJ1-5,CASSLQGAQHF,TGTGCCAGCAGCCTACAGGGGGCCCAGCATTTT
many,TRBV7-2,TRBD2,TRBJ2-7,CASSPWTSGSGEQYF,TGTGCCAGCAGCCCTTGGACTAGCGGGAGTGGAGAGCAGTACTTC
many,TRBV29-1,.,TRBJ2-7,CSVEDGREWDEQYF,TGCAGCGTTGAAGATGGCAGGGAATGGGACGAGCAGTACTTC
few,TRBV4-1,TRBD1,TRBJ1-1,CASSQRVGTGVPTEAFF,TGCGCCAGCAGCCAAAGAGTAGGGACAGGGGTCCCCACTGAAGCTTTCTTT
.,TRBV7-2,TRBD2,TRBJ2-7,CASSSGLADSYEQYF,TGTGCCAGCAGCTCCGGACTAGCGGACTCCTACGAGCAGTACTTC
many,TRBV2,.,TRBJ2-7,CASSESAYEQYF,TGTGCCAGCTCGGAGTCAGCCTACGAGCAGTACTTC
.,TRBV4-1,TRBD2,TRBJ2-1,CASSPGISGRYNEQFF,TGCGCCAGCAGCCCCGGGATTAGCGGGAGGTACAATGAGCAGTTCTTC